This TCR beta chain was identified during a study of blood T cell repertoires in COVID-19. Study in general: From the United States, Italy and Spain came samples of acute and convalescent COVID-19.

The repertoire was sequenced with immunoSEQ multiplex PCR; TCRdb's copy has only in-frame clones and lacks some. Seen here are about 80,000 clones, roughly 88% observed once, and the top ten hold 6% to 8%. Trimming stripped 3 bases from V and 1 base from J, with 11 bases between. This CDR3 is built from 15 residues. Germline V lookup: CDR1 SGHAT, CDR2 FQNNGV. Sequencing was carried out using peripheral blood. The sequence was collected from a man aged 65 to 79 with acute or convalescent COVID-19. The chain joins TRBV11-2 to TRBJ2-3, with a tentative D call TRBD2 (6 bases). The CDR3 is CASSLRWGGTDTQYF. Here the CDR3 DNA reads TGTGCCAGCAGCTTGCGGTGGGGGGGCACAGATACGCAGTATTTT.